This T cell receptor beta chain was recorded in a study of blood T cell repertoires in COVID-19. Original processing notes: The assay estimated nucleated cells by amplifying reference gene primers. TCRdb's table, derived via immunoSEQ multiplex PCR, lists solely in-frame clones and lacks some. The V and J calls and the clone size are those of that table, but D and trimming were determined from the DNA. The sample lists 250,000 to 400,000 clones, 90% occurring once. Only one count was recorded for this clone. Germline loops: CDR1 LNHDA, CDR2 SQIVND (reference sequence). The CDR3 runs to 13 residues. V gave up 5 bases and J gave up 1 base, with 8 bases separating them.

Sequenced material: peripheral blood. The TCR sequence derives from a woman aged 25 to 39 with COVID-19, enrolled during active disease. The chain combines TRBV19 with TRBJ1-1; D unclear. CDR3: CASSPRQNTEAFF. For the CDR3, the DNA is TGTGCCAGTAGTCCTCGACAGAACACTGAAGCTTTCTTT.